This T cell receptor beta chain was captured in a study of vaccination and CD4 T cells after COVID-19. Study background: From HCoV-229E, HCoV-OC43, HCoV-NL63 and SARS-CoV-2, overlapping spike peptides were used to stimulate the cells.

Turning to this clonotype: Its antigen is not known.

Regarding treatment: approximately 9-day PBMC culture with coronavirus spike peptide pools or control peptides (ViraFEST assay). Before TCRs were sequenced, ViraFEST expanded antigen-specific T cells with peptide pools. The Oncomine TCR Beta short-read assay sequenced DNA from cultured CD4+ T cells. MiXCR, run by TCRdb on the PCR reads, gives a single entry per CDR3 protein. This table holds fewer than 14,000 distinct CDR3 sequences, about 41% found once. Germline CDR1 MGHDK, CDR2 SYGVNS. V was trimmed by 0 bases and J by 8 bases, leaving 4 bases between them. The CDR3 is 12 amino acids. Source: CD4+ T cells from blood, cultured in vitro, taken after SARS-CoV-2 vaccination. This TCR came from a human donor who had recovered from COVID-19. The V and J genes are TRBV25-1 and TRBJ1-4; D remains ambiguous. CDR3 loop: CASSEYEEKLFF. The CDR3 DNA reads as TGTGCCAGCAGTGAATATGAGGAAAAACTGTTTTTT.